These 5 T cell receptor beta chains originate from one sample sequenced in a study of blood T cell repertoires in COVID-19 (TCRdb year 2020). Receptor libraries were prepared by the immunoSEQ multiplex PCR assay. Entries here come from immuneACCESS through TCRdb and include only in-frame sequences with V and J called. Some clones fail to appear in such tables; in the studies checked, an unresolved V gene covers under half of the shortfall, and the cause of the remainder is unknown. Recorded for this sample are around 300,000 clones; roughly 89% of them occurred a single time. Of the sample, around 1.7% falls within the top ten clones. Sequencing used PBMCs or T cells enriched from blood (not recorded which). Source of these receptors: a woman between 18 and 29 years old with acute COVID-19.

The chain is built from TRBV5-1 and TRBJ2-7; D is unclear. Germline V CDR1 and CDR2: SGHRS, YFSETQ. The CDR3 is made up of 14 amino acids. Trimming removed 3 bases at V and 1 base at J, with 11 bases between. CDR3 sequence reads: CASSSYSRSYEQYF. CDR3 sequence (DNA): TGCGCCAGCAGCTCATACAGTAGGTCCTACGAGCAGTACTTC.

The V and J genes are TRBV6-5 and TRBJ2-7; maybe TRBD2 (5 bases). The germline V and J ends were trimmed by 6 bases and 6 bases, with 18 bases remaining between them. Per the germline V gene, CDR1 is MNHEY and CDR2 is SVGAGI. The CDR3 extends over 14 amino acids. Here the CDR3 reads CASRSNGKAREQYF. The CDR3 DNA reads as TGTGCCAGCAGATCAAACGGGAAGGCTCGCGAGCAGTACTTC.

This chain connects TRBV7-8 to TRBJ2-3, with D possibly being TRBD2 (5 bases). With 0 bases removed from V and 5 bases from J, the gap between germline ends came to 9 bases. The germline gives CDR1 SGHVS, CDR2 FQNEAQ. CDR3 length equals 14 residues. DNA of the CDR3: TGTGCCAGCAGCTTAGCGGGAGCGGTAGATACGCAGTATTTT. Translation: CASSLAGAVDTQYF.

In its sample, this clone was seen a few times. The CDR3 here is CASSQASAGVYEQYF. The DNA of the CDR3 is TGCGCCAGCAGCCAAGCTTCAGCGGGAGTCTACGAGCAGTACTTC. The chain couples TRBV4-1 to TRBJ2-7; the match to TRBD2 covers 8 bases. The CDR3 sequence is 15 residues long. Trimming cost V 1 base and J 3 bases; bases outside gene matches: 5. Germline V CDR1 and CDR2: MGHRA, YSYEKL.

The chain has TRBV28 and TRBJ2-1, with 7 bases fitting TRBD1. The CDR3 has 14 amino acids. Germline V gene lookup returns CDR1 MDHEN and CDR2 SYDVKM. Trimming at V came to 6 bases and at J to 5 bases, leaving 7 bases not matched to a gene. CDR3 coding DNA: TGTGCCAGCAGCCTAACAGGGGCTAACAATGAGCAGTTCTTC. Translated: CASSLTGANNEQFF. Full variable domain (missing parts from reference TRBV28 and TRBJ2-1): DVKVTQSSRYLVKRTGEKVFLECVQDMDHENMFWYRQDPGLGLRLIYFSYDVKMKEKGDIPEGYSVSREKKERFSLILESASTNQTSMYLCASSLTGANNEQFFGPGTRLTVL.